This T cell receptor (beta chain) was recorded in a study of blood T cells in healthy people across ages. Study-level results: Significant beta diversity loss was already apparent by age roughly 38, declining roughly linearly.

Primed by a sample-barcoded 5' primer and a J-beta primer mix, a second PCR proceeded for about 7 to 11 cycles. TCRdb itself ran the 5' RACE reads through MiXCR, one entry per CDR3 protein. Of roughly 1,500,000 distinct CDR3 sequences in the sample, roughly 40% were seen once. The CDR3 runs to 14 residues. The germline gives CDR1 DFQATT, CDR2 SNEGSKA (reference sequence). As regards this clonotype: Its antigen is unknown. At one boundary the junction diverges from the germline segment, which might be a read error.

V and J are TRBV20-1 and TRBJ2-7; possibly TRBD1 for D (5 bases). The receptor was isolated from a woman between 18 and 30 years old in good health. Material for sequencing was blood. CDR3 in DNA: TGCAGCACAGGCGGTCAATACGTGGTCCACGAGCAGTACTTT. This translates into CSTGGQYVVHEQYF.